One sample yielded the 3 T cell receptor beta chains listed below, sequenced in a study of T-cell memory formation after mild COVID-19. TCRdb re-derived calls from the 5' RACE reads in MiXCR, one entry per CDR3 protein. The sample has hundreds of thousands of distinct CDR3 sequences; more than 15% are singletons. The sample taken for sequencing was PBMCs or a T cell subset sorted from them (not recorded which). Every receptor here comes from a man aged 18 to 30 who had mild COVID-19 (a few samples of this study predate the infection). Cell type and time point are not known.

The chain uses TRBV6-2 or TRBV6-3 and TRBJ2-3, with D uncertain. Germline V gene sequence: CDR1 MNHEY, CDR2 SVGEGT. V lost 7 bases and J lost 4, with 18 bases in between. This CDR3 comprises 15 residues. The CDR3 reads CASTNRKTTADTQYF. Written as DNA, the CDR3 is TGTGCCAGCACCAACCGCAAAACTACGGCAGATACGCAGTATTTT.

This clonotype was recorded many times. This sequence joins TRBV5-1 and TRBJ2-3, with TRBD2 as a possible D gene (6 bases). Trimming stripped 4 bases from V and 4 bases from J, with 19 bases between. Germline V gene lookup returns CDR1 SGHRS and CDR2 YFSETQ. This CDR3 comprises 16 residues. The DNA for the CDR3 is TGCGCCAGCAGCCCCGGGGACTCCTTGCGGGCAGATACGCAGTATTTT. Its translation is CASSPGDSLRADTQYF. Using reference TRBV5-1 and TRBJ2-3 for the parts outside the CDR3, the full variable domain is KAGVTQTPRYLIKTRGQQVTLSCSPISGHRSVSWYQQTPGQGLQFLFEYFSETQRNKGNFPGRFSGRQFSNSRSEMNVSTLELGDSALYLCASSPGDSLRADTQYFGPGTRLTVL.

Regarding this clonotype: One junction end disagrees with the germline gene, perhaps due to a read error. This chain connects TRBV6-6 to TRBJ2-2, with D perhaps TRBD2 (6 bases). The germline gives CDR1 MNHNY, CDR2 SVGAGI (reference sequence). The CDR3 is 14 amino acids. CDR3: CASSWQGGTGELIF. In DNA, the CDR3 is TGTGCCAGCAGTTGGCAGGGAGGCACCGGGGAGCTGATTTTT.